These 25 T cell receptor beta chains were all obtained from the same sample, sequenced in a study of cytomegalovirus exposure and HLA in healthy donors. Method: immunoSEQ multiplex PCR; TCRdb's copy keeps in-frame clones and lacks some. The sample contains 150,000 or so clones, around 88% of which appear only once. Sequenced sample: PBMCs. These receptors all come from a young man in good health and CMV-seropositive.

The V gene is TRBV29-1, the J gene TRBJ2-7, with D unresolved. Per the germline V gene, CDR1 is SQVTM and CDR2 is ANQGSEA. V was clipped by 5 bases and J by 7 bases, with 9 bases between them. The CDR3 spans 10 residues. The CDR3 protein is CSVTTTEQYF. CDR3 nucleotide sequence: TGCAGCGTTACCACTACTGAGCAGTACTTC.

The count of this clone is one. The chain links TRBV7-7 to TRBJ2-5, with a possible D match to TRBD1 (5 bases). Trimming removed 3 bases at V and 4 bases at J, with 6 bases between. The CDR3 covers 12 residues. Germline-derived CDR1 and CDR2 are SSHAT and FNYEAQ (reference sequence). The CDR3 loop is CASSFRGETQYF. CDR3 DNA: TGTGCCAGCAGCTTTAGGGGAGAGACCCAGTACTTC.

This clone appeared once. V usage is TRBV25-1 and J usage is TRBJ1-4, with 7 bases that match TRBD1. CDR1 is MGHDK, CDR2 SYGVNS, per germline. V trimming: 3 bases; J trimming: 7 bases; junction bases outside the gene matches: 5. The length of the CDR3 is 14 residues. The CDR3 spells CASSEAGGIEKLFF. CDR3 DNA sequence: TGTGCCAGCAGTGAGGCAGGGGGGATTGAAAAACTGTTTTTT.

V and J are TRBV28 and TRBJ1-5; D not certain. V was pared by 8 bases and J by 0 bases, with 14 bases between. CDR1 MDHEN and CDR2 SYDVKM come from the germline V gene. This CDR3 region has 15 residues. The CDR3 nucleotides read TGTGCCAGCGGATCGGCGACTTATAGCAATCAGCCCCAGCATTTT. Translation gives CASGSATYSNQPQHF.

The genes are TRBV7-2 and TRBJ2-1, with 9 bases aligning to TRBD2. CDR3 size: 16 residues. V shed 6 bases, J shed 2 bases, and the junction held 8 bases outside the gene matches. CDR1 and CDR2 from the germline V gene are SGHTA and FQGNSA. The CDR3 sequence is CASRPSGTSPYNEQFF. The CDR3 bases are TGTGCCAGCAGGCCCTCCGGGACTAGCCCCTACAATGAGCAGTTCTTC.

The chain carries TRBV6-6 and TRBJ1-3; D unclear. Trimming cost V 0 bases and J 0 bases, with 6 bases left between them. Germline V gene sequence: CDR1 MNHNY, CDR2 SVGAGI (reference sequence). The CDR3 sequence is 15 residues long. Here the CDR3 DNA reads TGTGCCAGCAGTTACTCACAGTTCTCTGGAAACACCATATATTTT. As protein: CASSYSQFSGNTIYF.

This chain joins TRBV4-1 and TRBJ2-5, with TRBD1 as a possible D gene (6 bases). V shed 0 bases and J shed 10 bases, with 9 bases lying between them. Germline V lookup: CDR1 MGHRA, CDR2 YSYEKL. This CDR3 has 12 amino acids. DNA for the CDR3: TGCGCCAGCAGCCAAGAGGGGGCCCTCCAGTACTTC. Translation: CASSQEGALQYF.

The chain joins TRBV6-5 to TRBJ2-7, with TRBD1 as a possible D gene (6 bases). The CDR3 is made up of 15 amino acids. From germline, CDR1 is MNHEY and CDR2 SVGAGI. Trimming left V 6 bases short and J 1 base short, with 16 bases between. In nucleotides, the CDR3 is TGTGCCAGCAGCCGAGCCGGGACAAAGTCCTACGAGCAGTACTTC. It encodes CASSRAGTKSYEQYF.

The gene calls are TRBV7-3 and TRBJ2-4, with D unclear. CDR3 length equals 17 residues. Trimming stripped 4 bases from V and 0 bases from J, with 16 bases between. CDR1 and CDR2 from the germline V gene are SGHTA and FQGTGA. CDR3 sequence: CASSYPVVPLAKNIQYF. CDR3 in DNA: TGTGCCAGCAGCTACCCGGTGGTACCTCTAGCCAAAAACATTCAGTACTTC. The full variable domain, completed using reference TRBV7-3 and TRBJ2-4, is GAGVSQTPSNKVTEKGKYVELRCDPISGHTALYWYRQSLGQGPEFLIYFQGTGAADDSGLPNDRFFAVRPEGSVSTLKIQRTERGDSAVYLCASSYPVVPLAKNIQYFGAGTRLSVL.

V and J are TRBV7-2 and TRBJ1-1; 7 bases fit TRBD1. The CDR3 consists of 15 residues. V shed 4 bases, J shed 6 bases, and the junction held 11 bases outside the gene matches. The germline V gene has CDR1 SGHTA and CDR2 FQGNSA. CDR3 in amino acids: CASSSVAGGDSEAFF. The CDR3 DNA sequence: TGTGCCAGCAGCTCGGTCGCAGGGGGTGATTCTGAAGCTTTCTTT.

In this sample, this clone turned up a few times. The genes are TRBV6-5 and TRBJ1-6; a weak D match, TRBD1 (6 bases). Germline V lookup: CDR1 MNHEY, CDR2 SVGAGI. This CDR3 contains 15 residues. Between the trimmed V and J ends, which lost 7 bases and 11 bases, there was a span of 21 bases. The CDR3 sequence is CASTLGGGLQTPLHF. The CDR3 DNA reads as TGTGCCAGCACCCTTGGGGGGGGGCTTCAGACACCCCTCCACTTT.

The chain combines TRBV7-9 with TRBJ2-1, with 7 bases aligning to TRBD2. This CDR3 has 11 residues. The germline V gene has CDR1 SEHNR and CDR2 FQNEAQ (reference sequence). The V and J ends lost 11 bases and 4 bases, in that order; junction bases with no gene match: 2. The CDR3 here is CAGEGYNEQFF. Here the CDR3 DNA reads TGTGCCGGGGAGGGATACAATGAGCAGTTCTTC.

About this clone itself: Other DNA sequences from this sample encode an identical CDR3 as well. The chain combines TRBV9 with TRBJ1-3; D gene ambiguous. V lost 3 bases, J lost 0 bases, and 7 bases lay in between. Germline CDR1 and CDR2: SGDLS and YYNGEE. CDR3 size: 14 residues. The CDR3 bases are TGTGCCAGCAGCGCACGGTCCTCTGGAAACACCATATATTTT. Translation gives CASSARSSGNTIYF.

The chain has TRBV11-2 and TRBJ1-6; the D gene is possibly TRBD1 (5 bases). The germline V and J ends were trimmed by 2 bases and 4 bases, with 15 bases remaining between them. The CDR3 is 17 residues long. The germline CDR1 and CDR2 sequences are SGHAT and FQNNGV. The DNA for the CDR3 is TGTGCCAGCAGCTTACTATCGACAGAGATATATAATTCACCCCTCCACTTT. It specifies CASSLLSTEIYNSPLHF. Complete variable domain (other parts from reference TRBV11-2 and TRBJ1-6): EAGVAQSPRYKIIEKRQSVAFWCNPISGHATLYWYQQILGQGPKLLIQFQNNGVVDDSQLPKDRFSAERLKGVDSTLKIQPAKLEDSAVYLCASSLLSTEIYNSPLHFGNGTRLTVT.

J is TRBJ2-3 and V is TRBV19; 7 nucleotides align to TRBD1. The germline V gene encodes CDR1 LNHDA and CDR2 SQIVND (reference sequence). The CDR3 spans 15 residues. V lost 9 bases to trimming and J lost 0 bases; unmatched junction nucleotides: 9. CDR3 sequence reads: CASSLWGQSTDTQYF. The CDR3 coding sequence is TGTGCCAGCTCCCTTTGGGGACAGAGCACAGATACGCAGTATTTT.

The chain has TRBV4-3 and TRBJ2-7; 12 positions match TRBD2. Trimming at V came to 3 bases and at J to 1 base, leaving 4 bases not matched to a gene. In germline, CDR1 is LGHNA, CDR2 YSLEER. CDR3 size: 16 residues. The CDR3 sequence: CASSQSLAGGSYEQYF. The CDR3 bases are TGCGCCAGCAGCCAGTCCCTAGCGGGAGGGTCCTACGAGCAGTACTTC.

The chain employs TRBV28 and TRBJ2-5; TRBD1 matches 7 bases. The CDR3 runs 15 residues. V lost 2 bases and J lost 0; bases outside the gene matches: 3. Germline V gene lookup returns CDR1 MDHEN and CDR2 SYDVKM. CDR3 region: CASSLRGRDQETQYF. CDR3 nucleotide sequence: TGTGCCAGCAGTTTAAGGGGGCGCGACCAAGAGACCCAGTACTTC.

The rearrangement links TRBV28 to TRBJ1-5; a weak D match, TRBD1 (6 bases). CDR3 size: 14 residues. Trimming stripped 2 bases from V and 8 bases from J, with 13 bases between. Germline values: CDR1 MDHEN, CDR2 SYDVKM. CDR3 amino acids: CASSLVQGIKPQHF. The CDR3 DNA is TGTGCCAGCAGTTTAGTCCAGGGGATAAAGCCCCAGCATTTT. Full variable domain (rest looked up from reference TRBV28 and TRBJ1-5): DVKVTQSSRYLVKRTGEKVFLECVQDMDHENMFWYRQDPGLGLRLIYFSYDVKMKEKGDIPEGYSVSREKKERFSLILESASTNQTSMYLCASSLVQGIKPQHFGDGTRLSIL.

The CDR3 spells CVRSLSMAEIACGSYEQYF. CDR3 coding DNA: TGTGTCAGAAGTTTAAGCATGGCGGAGATAGCGTGCGGGTCCTACGAGCAGTACTTC. The J gene is TRBJ2-7, the V gene TRBV7-5; TRBD2, the table's D call, lacks a check against the DNA. TRBV7-5 is tagged as a pseudogene. The CDR3 consists of 19 residues.

V gene TRBV6-6 combines with J gene TRBJ1-4, with D maybe TRBD1 (5 bases). This CDR3 region has 14 residues. V lost 2 bases and J lost 10, with 14 bases in between. Germline V gives CDR1 MNHNY, CDR2 SVGAGI (reference sequence). The CDR3 region has the DNA TGTGCCAGCAGTTACGGGGCCCCCGAGGCAAAACTGTTTTTT. Protein sequence: CASSYGAPEAKLFF.

V and J are TRBV4-3 and TRBJ2-3; D call uncertain. CDR3 length: 15 amino acids. Trimming took 3 bases from V and 3 from J, leaving 13 bases between them. Germline CDR1 reads LGHNA; CDR2 reads YSLEER. The CDR3 DNA reads as TGCGCCAGCAGCCACGACTCCCTGCGGACAGATACGCAGTATTTT. Translating it yields CASSHDSLRTDTQYF.

The V and J genes are TRBV19 and TRBJ2-1; 14 positions agree with TRBD2. J gave up 7 bases and V 3 bases, and 2 bases lay outside the gene matches. Germline CDR1 reads LNHDA; CDR2 reads SQIVND (reference sequence). The CDR3 runs to 15 residues. The CDR3 DNA reads TGTGCCAGTAGTATTGGACTAGCGGGAGGAAATGAGCAGTTCTTC. Translation gives CASSIGLAGGNEQFF.

This sequence joins TRBV11-2 and TRBJ2-1, with D perhaps matching TRBD2 (6 bases). Deletions cut 4 bases from V and 4 bases from J, with 11 bases between. The CDR3 runs 14 residues. CDR1 SGHAT and CDR2 FQNNGV come from the germline V gene. CDR3 loop: CASSSRGTYNEQFF. The CDR3 DNA sequence: TGTGCCAGCAGCTCCCGCGGGACTTACAATGAGCAGTTCTTC.

This clone was counted a single time. The rearrangement joins TRBV10-2 to TRBJ2-4, with 7 nucleotides matching TRBD2. The CDR3 is 12 amino acids. Trimming cost V 6 bases and J 7 bases; bases outside gene matches: 3. The V gene's germline CDR1 is WSHSY and CDR2 SAAADI. This CDR3 is CASSQLANIQYF. Here the CDR3 DNA reads TGCGCCAGCAGCCAACTAGCGAACATTCAGTACTTC.

This clone was observed at least ten times. The chain carries TRBV19 and TRBJ1-1; 7 nucleotides align to TRBD1. With 10 bases clipped from V and 1 base from J, the junction kept 6 bases outside the gene matches. This CDR3 comprises 13 residues. Germline loops: CDR1 LNHDA, CDR2 SQIVND (reference sequence). The CDR3 region has the DNA TGTGCCACCCGTGAGGGGGCGAACACTGAAGCTTTCTTT. This translates into CATREGANTEAFF.